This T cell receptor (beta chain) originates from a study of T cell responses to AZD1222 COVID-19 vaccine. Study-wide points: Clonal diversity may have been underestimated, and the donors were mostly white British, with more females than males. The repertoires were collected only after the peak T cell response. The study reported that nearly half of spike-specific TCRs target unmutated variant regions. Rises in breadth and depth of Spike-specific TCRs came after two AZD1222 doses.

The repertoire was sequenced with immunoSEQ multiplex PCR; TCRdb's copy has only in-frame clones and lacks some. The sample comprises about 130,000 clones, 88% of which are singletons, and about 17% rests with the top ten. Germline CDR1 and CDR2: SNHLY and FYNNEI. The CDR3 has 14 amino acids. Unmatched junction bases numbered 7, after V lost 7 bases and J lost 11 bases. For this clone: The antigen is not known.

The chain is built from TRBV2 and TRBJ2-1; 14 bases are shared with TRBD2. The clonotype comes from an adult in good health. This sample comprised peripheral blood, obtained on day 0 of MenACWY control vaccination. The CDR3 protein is CASTLRTSGGQQFF. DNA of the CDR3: TGTGCCAGCACCCTCAGGACTAGCGGGGGGCAGCAGTTCTTC.